This T cell receptor (beta chain) was recorded in a study of cytomegalovirus exposure and HLA in healthy donors. Study-wide points: In an earlier analysis, productive rearrangement rates for most beta V segments clustered near 87% or 30%. TRBV6-2, TRBV6-3 and other indistinguishable V segments were excluded. Most of the CMV-associated TCR beta chains (in a later analysis) appeared to be HLA-restricted.

This clone was found once. The antigen is unknown. In germline, CDR1 is SQVTM, CDR2 ANQGSEA. The CDR3 covers 16 residues. V was clipped by 4 bases and J by 4 bases; unmatched bases: 13. 60 Vbeta and 13 Jbeta primers were used in PCR. Profiling relied on immunoSEQ multiplex PCR, and the TCRdb table lists in-frame clones only, not all of them. The sample carries hundreds of thousands of clones, 60% to 85% recorded once. The source of this sequence is a man aged 40-55 years in good health and CMV-seronegative. The specimen was PBMCs. V gene TRBV29-1 combines with J gene TRBJ1-2; 9 bases agree with TRBD1. In DNA form, the CDR3 reads TGCAGCGTTGGGTCCGGGACAGGGACTATTCCCTATGGCTACACCTTC. It is translated as CSVGSGTGTIPYGYTF.